The 14 T cell receptor beta chains given below trace back to one sample, sequenced in a study of OX40 agonist ivuxolimab in advanced cancers. Sequencing used immunoSEQ multiplex PCR; TCRdb keeps in-frame clones, though not all of them. The data contain around 56,000 clones, roughly 90% of them singletons. Sequencing used CD4+ or CD8+ T cells sorted from blood, obtained in a trial of the OX40 agonist ivuxolimab. The receptors were gathered from an adult with an advanced solid tumor such as melanoma, head and neck, liver or kidney cancer.

The gene calls are TRBV6-6 and TRBJ1-1; D unclear. Germline-derived CDR1 and CDR2 are MNHNY and SVGAGI (reference sequence). The V end was cut by 7 bases, the J end by 1 base, with 10 bases between. The CDR3 spans 13 residues. The CDR3 DNA is TGTGCCAGCACGGCGGGGTCGAACACTGAAGCTTTCTTT. Translation gives CASTAGSNTEAFF.

The gene calls are TRBV27 and TRBJ2-5; D is unresolved. The CDR3 is 15 amino acids. Trimming stripped 0 bases from V and 2 bases from J, with 10 bases between. The germline V gene encodes CDR1 MNHEY and CDR2 SMNVEV (reference sequence). The CDR3 loop is CASSLSGVGQETQYF. Written as DNA, the CDR3 is TGTGCCAGCAGTTTATCGGGCGTGGGGCAAGAGACCCAGTACTTC.

V gene TRBV4-3 combines with J gene TRBJ2-2; 11 positions agree with TRBD2. Germline-derived CDR1 and CDR2 are LGHNA and YSLEER. The CDR3 is 16 amino acids. The V segment lost 2 bases and the J segment 7 bases; nucleotides outside the gene matches: 6. The CDR3 DNA sequence: TGCGCCAGCAGCCAATCTCGACTAGCGGGAAGCGGGGAGCTGTTTTTT. Translation gives CASSQSRLAGSGELFF.

The chain recombines TRBV29-1 with TRBJ1-1; TRBD1 is a possible D gene (5 bases). Germline CDR1 reads SQVTM; CDR2 reads ANQGSEA. The V end lost 4 bases, the J end lost 4 bases, and 13 bases lay between the germline ends. The length of the CDR3 is 13 residues. CDR3 nucleotides: TGCAGCGTTGTGGGAGACGGGGGCACTGAAGCTTTCTTT. It specifies CSVVGDGGTEAFF. Full variable domain (missing parts from reference TRBV29-1 and TRBJ1-1): SAVISQKPSRDICQRGTSLTIQCQVDSQVTMMFWYRQQPGQSLTLIATANQGSEATYESGFVIDKFPISRPNLTFSTLTVSNMSPEDSSIYLCSVVGDGGTEAFFGQGTRLTVV.

CDR3 nucleotides: TGCGCCAGCAGTCCCCCGGACAGTGGTAATTCACCCCTCCACTTT. This translates into CASSPPDSGNSPLHF. The chain uses TRBV23-1 and TRBJ1-6; D is perhaps TRBD1 (6 bases). TRBV23-1 is an ORF; its function is uncertain. The CDR3 runs 15 residues. The V end lost 4 bases, the J end lost 6 bases, and 13 bases lay between the germline ends.

The chain carries TRBV5-1 and TRBJ2-7; 9 bases are shared with TRBD2. Germline V lookup: CDR1 SGHRS, CDR2 YFSETQ. Trimming at V came to 0 bases and at J to 2 bases, leaving 9 bases not matched to a gene. The CDR3 consists of 17 residues. This CDR3 reads CASSLELAGTGPYEQYF. As DNA, the CDR3 is TGCGCCAGCAGCTTGGAACTAGCGGGCACGGGCCCCTACGAGCAGTACTTC. Full variable domain (missing parts from reference TRBV5-1 and TRBJ2-7): KAGVTQTPRYLIKTRGQQVTLSCSPISGHRSVSWYQQTPGQGLQFLFEYFSETQRNKGNFPGRFSGRQFSNSRSEMNVSTLELGDSALYLCASSLELAGTGPYEQYFGPGTRLTVT.

The rearrangement uses TRBV29-1 and TRBJ2-1; TRBD1 is a possible D gene (6 bases). This CDR3 region has 13 residues. Germline V lookup: CDR1 SQVTM, CDR2 ANQGSEA. V was trimmed by 7 bases and J by 0 bases, leaving 10 bases between them. The CDR3 nucleotides are TGCAGCGCTGGACAGTTCTCCTACAATGAGCAGTTCTTC. Translating it yields CSAGQFSYNEQFF.

The chain is built from TRBV7-2 and TRBJ2-7; 10 bases line up with TRBD2. V shed 0 bases, J shed 0 bases, and the junction held 11 bases outside the gene matches. Germline values: CDR1 SGHTA, CDR2 FQGNSA. The CDR3 is 19 residues long. CDR3 amino acids: CASSLARLAGEYGSYEQYF. CDR3 DNA sequence: TGTGCCAGCAGCTTAGCGAGGCTAGCGGGAGAGTATGGCTCCTACGAGCAGTACTTC.

The chain employs TRBV13 and TRBJ2-7; D is perhaps TRBD2 (6 bases). Trimming left V 1 base short and J 0 bases short, with 10 bases between. This CDR3 spans 15 amino acids. Per germline, CDR1 PRHDT and CDR2 FYEKMQ (reference sequence). The CDR3 DNA sequence: TGTGCCAGCAGCTTAGTCGGGGGAGGCTCCTACGAGCAGTACTTC. Amino acid sequence: CASSLVGGGSYEQYF.

The chain has TRBV4-1 and TRBJ2-1, with 9 bases matching TRBD2. This CDR3 has 19 residues. The junction had 18 bases not matched to a gene; V was cut back by 1 base and J by 8 bases. CDR1 is MGHRA, CDR2 YSYEKL, per germline. The CDR3 is CASSQVFPVSGRQSDEQFF. In nucleotides, the CDR3 is TGCGCCAGCAGCCAAGTTTTTCCCGTTAGCGGGAGACAGAGCGATGAGCAGTTCTTC.

The chain uses TRBV27 and TRBJ2-3; TRBD2 matches at 7 bases. CDR1 MNHEY and CDR2 SMNVEV come from the germline V gene (reference sequence). There are 16 residues in the CDR3. The ends lost 8 bases at V and 0 bases at J; junction bases unmatched: 11. Here the CDR3 reads CASGRVLAVSTDTQYF. As DNA, the CDR3 is TGTGCCAGCGGGAGGGTTCTAGCGGTTAGCACAGATACGCAGTATTTT.

The rearrangement uses TRBV28 and TRBJ2-5; 12 nucleotides line up with TRBD2. In germline, CDR1 is MDHEN, CDR2 SYDVKM. The CDR3 totals 15 residues. V lost 7 bases, J lost 2 bases, and 5 bases stayed unmatched. CDR3 amino acids: CASITSGGPQETQYF. In DNA, the CDR3 is TGTGCCAGCATCACTAGCGGGGGGCCACAAGAGACCCAGTACTTC.

This chain joins TRBV5-6 and TRBJ2-3; possible D gene TRBD2, 5 bases. Germline CDR1 is SGHDT and CDR2 is YYEEEE. Trimming left V 3 bases short and J 1 base short, with 18 bases between. CDR3 length equals 17 residues. The CDR3, as DNA: TGTGCCAGCAGCTCCCGGGATTACTCAACGGGCACAGATACGCAGTATTTT. Amino acid sequence: CASSSRDYSTGTDTQYF.

V gene TRBV12-5 combines with J gene TRBJ1-1; D not certain. V lost 1 base, J lost 2 bases, and 5 bases lay in between. The CDR3 covers 13 residues. Germline V gene sequence: CDR1 LGHNT, CDR2 FRNRAP. This chain's CDR3 is CASGLGRNTEAFF. The CDR3 DNA reads as TGTGCTAGTGGTTTGGGACGAAACACTGAAGCTTTCTTT.